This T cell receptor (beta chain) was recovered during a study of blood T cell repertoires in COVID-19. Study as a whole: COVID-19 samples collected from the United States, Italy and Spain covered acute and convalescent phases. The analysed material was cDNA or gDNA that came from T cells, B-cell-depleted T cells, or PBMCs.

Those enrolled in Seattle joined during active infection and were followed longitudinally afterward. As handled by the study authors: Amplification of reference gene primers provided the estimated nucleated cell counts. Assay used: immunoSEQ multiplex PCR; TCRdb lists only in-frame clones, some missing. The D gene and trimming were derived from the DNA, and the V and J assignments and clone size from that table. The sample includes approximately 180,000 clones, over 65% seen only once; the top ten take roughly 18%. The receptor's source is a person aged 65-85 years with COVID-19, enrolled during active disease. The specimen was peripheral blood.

The CDR3 DNA reads as TGTGCCAGCAGAATCGACAGGGTTGACGAAAAACTGTTTTTT. Its translation: CASRIDRVDEKLFF. The chain recombines TRBV27 with TRBJ1-4; 7 nucleotides line up with TRBD1. This CDR3 has 14 residues. Germline assignment: CDR1 MNHEY and CDR2 SMNVEV (reference sequence). J was trimmed by 8 bases and V by 6 bases; bases with no gene match: 9.